The 4 T cell receptor beta chains below come from one sample, sequenced in a study of shared clonotypes between healthy human individuals. Only in-frame clones appear in the TCRdb table, and some are missing; sequencing was by immunoSEQ multiplex PCR. The sample shows around 560,000 clones, 85% to 95% of them seen only once. Naive CD8 isolation took CD45RO-negative cells positively selected for CCR7 and excluded terminally differentiated effector memory CD45RA+ cells. The sample consisted of naive CD8+ T cells sorted from blood. The receptors were sampled from a woman aged 25-40 years in good health.

V and J are TRBV5-4 and TRBJ1-6, with no clear D. V was shortened by 0 bases and J by 9 bases, with 10 bases between the two germline ends. This CDR3 has 14 amino acids. Germline V CDR1 and CDR2: SGHNT, YYREEE (reference sequence). The CDR3 bases are TGTGCCAGCAGCTTGGAAGGGAGTGGTTCACCCCTCCACTTT. Translation: CASSLEGSGSPLHF.

The chain combines TRBV27 with TRBJ2-1; 8 bases agree with TRBD1. Germline CDR1 and CDR2: MNHEY and SMNVEV (reference sequence). V shed 5 bases, J shed 3 bases, and the junction held 9 bases outside the gene matches. The CDR3 loop spans 16 amino acids. CDR3 DNA sequence: TGTGCCAGCAGTCCGTCGACAGGGGAATTCTACAATGAGCAGTTCTTC. Translated, it gives CASSPSTGEFYNEQFF.

This clone was seen just once. The same CDR3 arises from other DNA sequences in this sample as well. The J gene is TRBJ2-1, the V gene TRBV7-9; D remains unclear. V lost 1 base and J lost 4, with 5 bases in between. In germline, CDR1 is SEHNR, CDR2 FQNEAQ (reference sequence). The CDR3 consists of 13 residues. CDR3 sequence: CASSLDGYNEQFF. CDR3 in DNA: TGTGCCAGCAGCTTAGACGGATACAATGAGCAGTTCTTC.

The J gene is TRBJ1-4, the V gene TRBV27; 7 nucleotides match TRBD1. Germline CDR1 and CDR2: MNHEY and SMNVEV (reference sequence). The junction had 8 bases not matched to a gene; V was cut back by 7 bases and J by 3 bases. CDR3 size: 15 residues. CDR3 in amino acids: CASNKQGFANEKLFF. The CDR3 DNA reads TGTGCCAGCAATAAACAGGGGTTTGCTAATGAAAAACTGTTTTTT.